The 21 T cell receptor beta chains presented below share a single source sample, sequenced in a study of human thymus T cells. Generated by immunoSEQ multiplex PCR, the TCRdb table keeps only in-frame clones and is missing some. This table holds about 50,000 clones, roughly 94% found once. Sequenced input: blood. All receptors come from a girl under three years old with a congenital heart defect but otherwise immunologically healthy.

V gene TRBV30 combines with J gene TRBJ2-5, with TRBD2 matching over 15 bases. This CDR3 has 17 amino acids. V lost 4 bases, J lost 2 bases, and 8 bases stayed unmatched. Germline CDR1 and CDR2: GTSNPN and SVGIG (reference sequence). CDR3 sequence reads: CAWTPGLAGGTQETQYF. The CDR3 DNA reads as TGTGCCTGGACCCCGGGACTAGCGGGAGGAACACAAGAGACCCAGTACTTC.

The chain links TRBV25-1 to TRBJ2-3; D uncertain. The CDR3 consists of 12 residues. The V end lost 9 bases, the J end lost 2 bases, and 9 bases lay between the germline ends. Germline values: CDR1 MGHDK, CDR2 SYGVNS. The CDR3 reads CASKTLTDTQYF. The CDR3 DNA sequence: TGTGCCAGTAAAACCCTCACAGATACGCAGTATTTT.

For this clone: At the DNA level, this CDR3 is encoded by other sequences in the same sample as well. This rearrangement joins TRBV5-1 to TRBJ2-7; D is unresolved. This CDR3 spans 14 amino acids. Trimming took 0 bases from V and 0 from J, leaving 7 bases between them. Per the germline V gene, CDR1 is SGHRS and CDR2 is YFSETQ. The CDR3 DNA follows: TGCGCCAGCAGCTTGGGCGGATCCTCCTACGAGCAGTACTTC. Amino acids: CASSLGGSSYEQYF.

This chain joins TRBV6-5 and TRBJ2-7; no firm D call. Germline-derived CDR1 and CDR2 are MNHEY and SVGAGI. Trimming cost V 2 bases and J 6 bases, with 5 bases left between them. The CDR3 has 11 residues. CDR3 in amino acids: CASSYLGEQYF. CDR3 coding DNA: TGTGCCAGCAGTTACCTGGGCGAGCAGTACTTC.

The chain recombines TRBV30 with TRBJ2-7, with D perhaps TRBD1 (6 bases). The V end was cut by 2 bases, the J end by 0 bases, with 11 bases between. Per germline, CDR1 GTSNPN and CDR2 SVGIG (reference sequence). CDR3 size: 14 residues. DNA of the CDR3: TGTGCCTGGAGTATCTTGACAGGCTCCTACGAGCAGTACTTC. This encodes CAWSILTGSYEQYF.

This chain joins TRBV13 and TRBJ2-4; D unresolved. Germline lookup yields CDR1 PRHDT and CDR2 FYEKMQ (reference sequence). The CDR3 runs to 13 residues. The germline V and J ends were trimmed by 3 bases and 4 bases, with 7 bases remaining between them. The CDR3 loop is CASSFGRKNIQYF. CDR3 coding DNA: TGTGCCAGCAGCTTTGGACGGAAAAACATTCAGTACTTC. Variable domain in full (rest from reference TRBV13 and TRBJ2-4): AAGVIQSPRHLIKEKRETATLKCYPIPRHDTVYWYQQGPGQDPQFLISFYEKMQSDKGSIPDRFSAQQFSDYHSELNMSSLELGDSALYFCASSFGRKNIQYFGAGTRLSVL.

V gene TRBV6-1 combines with J gene TRBJ2-5, with D tentatively TRBD1 (6 bases). V lost 10 bases and J lost 2, with 17 bases in between. The germline V gene encodes CDR1 MNHNS and CDR2 SASEGT. The CDR3 is 14 residues long. Here the CDR3 DNA reads TGTGCCACGGGTAGGGGGACCGGACAAGAGACCCAGTACTTC. It codes for CATGRGTGQETQYF.

In this sample, this clone turned up once. DNA of the CDR3: TGTGCCTGGAGCGCACCGAGGGAGCAGTACTTC. Translating gives CAWSAPREQYF. This sequence joins TRBV30 and TRBJ2-7, with D uncertain. Per germline, CDR1 GTSNPN and CDR2 SVGIG (reference sequence). The CDR3 totals 11 residues. V was trimmed by 3 bases and J by 7 bases, leaving 10 bases between them. Supplemented by reference TRBV30 and TRBJ2-7, the full variable domain reads SQTIHQWPATLVQPVGSPLSLECTVEGTSNPNLYWYRQAAGRGLQLLFYSVGIGQISSEVPQNLSASRPQDRQFILSSKKLLLSDSGFYLCAWSAPREQYFGPGTRLTVT.

The chain is built from TRBV29-1 and TRBJ2-1; 8 positions agree with TRBD2. The V and J ends lost 4 bases and 5 bases, in that order; junction bases with no gene match: 16. The germline gives CDR1 SQVTM, CDR2 ANQGSEA. The CDR3 is 17 residues long. The CDR3, as DNA: TGCAGCGTTGTGCCCGGGAGGGCCTACCTCGGGAACAATGAGCAGTTCTTC. This translates into CSVVPGRAYLGNNEQFF.

The chain couples TRBV11-2 to TRBJ2-2; D remains ambiguous. The CDR3 covers 15 residues. Germline CDR1 reads SGHAT; CDR2 reads FQNNGV. The V and J ends lost 5 bases and 6 bases respectively, with 16 bases between them. CDR3 sequence reads: CASSLSLGRAGELFF. DNA of the CDR3: TGTGCCAGCAGCCTCAGCCTGGGAAGGGCCGGGGAGCTGTTTTTT.

The chain recombines TRBV4-3 with TRBJ1-1, with a tentative D call TRBD1 (5 bases). The CDR3 runs to 14 residues. V was clipped by 4 bases and J by 4 bases, with 13 bases between them. Germline V CDR1 and CDR2: LGHNA, YSLEER. CDR3 sequence (DNA): TGCGCCAGCAGCCGGAACAGGTGGGGCACTGAAGCTTTCTTT. Its translation: CASSRNRWGTEAFF.

The V and J genes are TRBV19 and TRBJ1-2; D not certain. The CDR3 consists of 14 residues. V dropped 5 bases and J dropped 5 bases, with 15 bases sitting between them. CDR1 is LNHDA and CDR2 is SQIVND in the germline V gene (reference sequence). The CDR3 DNA reads TGTGCCAGTAGTGGCCGGGGTTTAGATTATGGCTACACCTTC. It is translated as CASSGRGLDYGYTF.

This sequence joins TRBV9 and TRBJ2-3, with no clear D. The V gene lost 4 bases and the J gene lost 8 bases, with 11 bases spanning the gap. The CDR3 totals 12 residues. Germline lookup yields CDR1 SGDLS and CDR2 YYNGEE. The CDR3 here is CASSPLLGTQYF. In DNA form, the CDR3 reads TGTGCCAGCAGCCCCCTCCTTGGTACGCAGTATTTT.

This clone was picked up one time. This chain joins TRBV4-1 and TRBJ2-5; D could derive from TRBD1 or TRBD2 (6 bases each). Trimming cost V 0 bases and J 5 bases, with 13 bases left between them. The CDR3 contains 15 residues. The germline V gene has CDR1 MGHRA and CDR2 YSYEKL. The CDR3 region is CASSQDLGGEETQYF. DNA of the CDR3: TGCGCCAGCAGCCAAGATCTCGGGGGCGAGGAGACCCAGTACTTC.

The rearrangement links TRBV20-1 to TRBJ2-1, with D perhaps matching TRBD1 (6 bases). V was cut by 6 bases and J by 8 bases, with 11 bases left in between. Germline V gene sequence: CDR1 DFQATT, CDR2 SNEGSKA (reference sequence). CDR3 size: 11 residues. CDR3 sequence (DNA): TGCAGTGCCAGTTCAGGGGATGAGCAGTTCTTC. This translates into CSASSGDEQFF.

In this sample, this clone turned up once. The chain employs TRBV5-4 and TRBJ2-7; 12 nucleotides line up with TRBD2. Germline lookup yields CDR1 SGHNT and CDR2 YYREEE (reference sequence). CDR3 size: 15 residues. The junction had 10 bases not matched to a gene; V was cut back by 4 bases and J by 8 bases. DNA for the CDR3: TGTGCCAGCAGCGCTAGCGGGAGGGCCTATTTAAAGCAGTACTTC. Protein sequence: CASSASGRAYLKQYF.

The chain joins TRBV6-1 to TRBJ2-7; TRBD2 matches at 12 bases. Losses at the gene ends were 6 bases for V and 5 bases for J; bases not matched to a gene: 8. From germline, CDR1 is MNHNS and CDR2 SASEGT. There are 15 residues in the CDR3. CDR3 nucleotide sequence: TGTGCCAGCAGAGTACAGACTAGCGGGAGACACGAGCAGTACTTC. It is translated as CASRVQTSGRHEQYF.

The chain is built from TRBV19 and TRBJ2-1, with 8 bases identical to TRBD2. Germline lookup yields CDR1 LNHDA and CDR2 SQIVND (reference sequence). With V trimmed by 6 bases and J by 2 bases, 3 bases remained unmatched. This CDR3 contains 14 residues. DNA of the CDR3: TGTGCCAGTAGCGGGAGGGGGGCCTACAATGAGCAGTTCTTC. Its protein is CASSGRGAYNEQFF.

The rearrangement joins TRBV2 to TRBJ2-7; D unclear. V was pared by 2 bases and J by 3 bases, with 8 bases between. The CDR3 contains 13 residues. Germline CDR1 SNHLY, CDR2 FYNNEI. CDR3 sequence reads: CASSENRHYEQYF. CDR3 DNA: TGTGCCAGCAGTGAAAATAGGCACTACGAGCAGTACTTC. The full variable domain, with the rest looked up from reference TRBV2 and TRBJ2-7, is EPEVTQTPSHQVTQMGQEVILRCVPISNHLYFYWYRQILGQKVEFLVSFYNNEISEKSEIFDDQFSVERPDGSNFTLKIRSTKLEDSAMYFCASSENRHYEQYFGPGTRLTVT.

The chain carries TRBV5-3 and TRBJ2-2; D is unclear. TRBV5-3 is flagged as an ORF with uncertain function. This CDR3 region has 14 residues. Trimming cost V 10 bases and J 0 bases, with 13 bases left between them. CDR3 nucleotide sequence: TGTGCCGCCTCCGACACGCCGAACACCGGGGAGCTGTTTTTT. It translates to CAASDTPNTGELFF.

The rearrangement links TRBV15 to TRBJ1-3; tentatively, D is TRBD1 (5 bases). The CDR3 runs to 14 residues. CDR1 is LNHNV and CDR2 is YYDKDF in the germline V gene (reference sequence). Trimming removed 1 base at V and 2 bases at J, with 6 bases between. As DNA, the CDR3 is TGTGCCACCAGCAGAGGACAGACTGGAAACACCATATATTTT. It is translated as CATSRGQTGNTIYF.